These 17 T cell receptor beta chains originate from one sample sequenced in a study of vaccination and CD4 T cells after COVID-19. No antigens are known for them. Indicated treatment: roughly 10-day PBMC culture with coronavirus spike peptide pools or control peptides (ViraFEST assay). With the Oncomine TCR Beta short-read assay, DNA from cultured CD4+ T cells was sequenced. TCRdb processed the PCR reads anew with MiXCR; each CDR3 protein has one entry. The sample carries 15,000 to 25,000 distinct CDR3 sequences, 38% recorded once. The sequencing input was cultured CD4+ T cells from blood. These receptors originate from a human donor with COVID-19.

The chain combines TRBV5-4 with TRBJ1-2, with TRBD1 as a possible D gene (5 bases). V was pared by 0 bases and J by 2 bases, with 11 bases between. The CDR3 has 15 residues. Germline values: CDR1 SGHNT, CDR2 YYREEE (reference sequence). The CDR3: CASSLEQGSNYGYTF. CDR3 bases: TGTGCCAGCAGCTTGGAGCAGGGATCCAACTATGGCTACACCTTC.

This clonotype has more than one count but fewer than ten. The chain has TRBV6-2 or TRBV6-3 and TRBJ1-5; D gene uncertain. The germline CDR1 and CDR2 sequences are MNHEY and SVGEGT. The CDR3 is 12 amino acids. The ends were cut back, 6 bases at V and 4 bases at J, with 7 bases in the middle. In DNA, the CDR3 is TGTGCCAGCAGGATGGTGAATCAGCCCCAGCATTTT. It is translated as CASRMVNQPQHF.

This chain joins TRBV20-1 and TRBJ2-5; 7 bases match TRBD2. Germline V CDR1 and CDR2: DFQATT, SNEGSKA (reference sequence). This CDR3 contains 12 residues. CDR3 in amino acids: CSAEGRGETQYF. CDR3 nucleotide sequence: TGCAGCGCAGAGGGGAGGGGAGAGACCCAGTACTTC.

This clonotype was picked up one time. The chain couples TRBV5-1 to TRBJ2-7; D unresolved. This CDR3 is built from 15 residues. The germline V gene has CDR1 SGHRS and CDR2 YFSETQ. V dropped 5 bases and J dropped 2 bases, with 17 bases sitting between them. The chain's CDR3 is CASRAELRSTYEQYF. CDR3 coding DNA: TGCGCCAGCAGGGCAGAGCTGCGAAGTACCTACGAGCAGTACTTC. Full variable domain (remainder filled in from reference TRBV5-1 and TRBJ2-7): KAGVTQTPRYLIKTRGQQVTLSCSPISGHRSVSWYQQTPGQGLQFLFEYFSETQRNKGNFPGRFSGRQFSNSRSEMNVSTLELGDSALYLCASRAELRSTYEQYFGPGTRLTVT.

V and J are TRBV7-2 and TRBJ2-7; D gene uncertain. Germline V CDR1 and CDR2: SGHTA, FQGNSA. Trimming cost V 1 base and J 4 bases, with 5 bases left between them. The CDR3 has 12 amino acids. The CDR3 DNA reads as TGTGCCAGCAGCTTAGGCAGGTACGAGCAGTACTTC. Protein product: CASSLGRYEQYF. The full variable domain, rest sourced from reference TRBV7-2 and TRBJ2-7, is GAGVSQSPSNKVTEKGKDVELRCDPISGHTALYWYRQSLGQGLEFLIYFQGNSAPDKSGLPSDRFSAERTGGSVSTLTIQRTQQEDSAVYLCASSLGRYEQYFGPGTRLTVT.

This clonotype was seen only a few times. The rearrangement links TRBV7-2 to TRBJ1-1; D may be TRBD1 (5 bases). The CDR3 sequence is 14 residues long. Germline V CDR1 and CDR2: SGHTA, FQGNSA. V was cut by 4 bases and J by 2 bases, with 11 bases left in between. This chain's CDR3 is CASSSGRANTEAFF. The CDR3 nucleotides are TGTGCCAGCAGCTCGGGACGGGCTAACACTGAAGCTTTCTTT.

The chain employs TRBV6-1 and TRBJ2-7, with TRBD1 as a possible D gene (7 bases). Germline V gives CDR1 MNHNS, CDR2 SASEGT. Trimming took off 8 bases at V and 2 bases at J, with 16 bases between the two ends. This CDR3 has 14 amino acids. Written as DNA, the CDR3 is TGTGCCAGCGCTGCTCAGGGGGGTACCTACGAGCAGTACTTC. Residues: CASAAQGGTYEQYF.

The chain couples TRBV7-8 to TRBJ1-5; tentative D call: TRBD1 (5 bases). This CDR3 is 13 amino acids long. V lost 8 bases, J lost 3 bases, and 11 bases lay in between. Germline V gene lookup returns CDR1 SGHVS and CDR2 FQNEAQ. CDR3 amino acids: CASLQGLNQPQHF. In DNA, the CDR3 is TGTGCCAGCCTTCAGGGACTCAATCAGCCCCAGCATTTT.

The V gene is TRBV5-8, the J gene TRBJ1-2; 7 bases agree with TRBD1. The junction had 7 bases not matched to a gene; V was cut back by 4 bases and J by 4 bases. This CDR3 has 14 amino acids. The germline CDR1 and CDR2 sequences are SGHTS and YDEGEE. This chain's CDR3 is CASSTRQGGYGYTF. CDR3 DNA: TGTGCCAGCAGCACCCGACAGGGTGGCTATGGCTACACCTTC.

This clonotype was counted a few times. The CDR3 protein is CAIATGGSGNTIYF. The CDR3 nucleotides read TGTGCCATCGCCACAGGGGGCTCTGGAAACACCATATATTTT. V gene TRBV10-3 combines with J gene TRBJ1-3; 8 nucleotides agree with TRBD1. This CDR3 has 14 amino acids. Germline lookup yields CDR1 ENHRY and CDR2 SYGVKD. J gave up 0 bases and V 8 bases, and 3 bases lay outside the gene matches.

This clonotype showed up just a few times. The CDR3 sequence: CASSYNQGRTEQFF. CDR3 coding DNA: TGTGCCAGCAGTTACAACCAGGGACGAACTGAGCAGTTCTTC. V is TRBV6-5 and J is TRBJ2-1; the D call may be TRBD1 or TRBD2 (5 bases each). Germline V gene sequence: CDR1 MNHEY, CDR2 SVGAGI. The V end was cut by 2 bases, the J end by 9 bases, with 14 bases between. The CDR3 spans 14 residues.

This rearrangement joins TRBV7-9 to TRBJ2-7, with no clear D. Germline V lookup: CDR1 SEHNR, CDR2 FQNEAQ (reference sequence). This CDR3 region has 12 residues. V lost 1 base to trimming and J lost 1 base, with 2 bases between them. The CDR3 protein is CASSLVSYEQYF. The DNA for the CDR3 is TGTGCCAGCAGCTTAGTGTCCTACGAGCAGTACTTC.

This clonotype was observed a handful of times. The rearrangement uses TRBV19 and TRBJ2-5, with a weak D call TRBD2 (5 bases). Germline V gene data show CDR1 as LNHDA and CDR2 as SQIVND (reference sequence). The CDR3 sequence is 15 residues long. Trimming removed 9 bases from V and 5 bases from J, with 22 bases in between. CDR3 coding DNA: TGTGCCAGCAGAGACAACGCGGGCGCCGGGGAGACCCAGTACTTC. It translates to CASRDNAGAGETQYF. Variable domain in full (rest from reference TRBV19 and TRBJ2-5): DGGITQSPKYLFRKEGQNVTLSCEQNLNHDAMYWYRQDPGQGLRLIYYSQIVNDFQKGDIAEGYSVSREKKESFPLTVTSAQKNPTAFYLCASRDNAGAGETQYFGPGTRLLVL.

This clonotype came up a few times. The rearrangement joins TRBV19 to TRBJ1-2; TRBD1 matches 10 bases. With V trimmed by 7 bases and J by 4 bases, 3 bases remained unmatched. This CDR3 has 13 amino acids. From germline, CDR1 is LNHDA and CDR2 SQIVND (reference sequence). The CDR3 region has the DNA TGTGCCAGTAAAGACAGGGGGCCCTATGGCTACACCTTC. Amino acid sequence: CASKDRGPYGYTF.

This clonotype appeared a few times. V is TRBV20-1 and J is TRBJ2-3; tentative D call: TRBD2 (6 bases). Trimming removed 1 base from V and 4 bases from J, with 12 bases in between. Per germline, CDR1 DFQATT and CDR2 SNEGSKA (reference sequence). CDR3 length: 14 residues. Here the CDR3 reads CSARAEGSPDTQYF. DNA of the CDR3: TGCAGTGCTAGAGCGGAGGGGAGCCCAGATACGCAGTATTTT.

The chain links TRBV5-1 to TRBJ2-3, with 8 bases that match TRBD1. Looked up from germline, CDR1 is SGHRS and CDR2 is YFSETQ. V shed 2 bases, J shed 5 bases, and the junction held 13 bases outside the gene matches. The CDR3 runs to 17 residues. The CDR3 loop reads CASSFLTTGGTGDTQYF. Here the CDR3 DNA reads TGCGCCAGCAGCTTTTTGACAACAGGGGGTACAGGAGATACGCAGTATTTT.

The chain recombines TRBV7-8 with TRBJ2-4; TRBD1 or TRBD2 may be the D gene (6 bases each). Trimming took 7 bases from V and 1 from J, leaving 23 bases between them. This CDR3 contains 18 residues. Germline assignment: CDR1 SGHVS and CDR2 FQNEAQ. The chain's CDR3 is CASTPGPIGGPAKNIQYF. CDR3 DNA sequence: TGTGCCAGCACCCCGGGGCCAATCGGGGGCCCGGCCAAAAACATTCAGTACTTC.